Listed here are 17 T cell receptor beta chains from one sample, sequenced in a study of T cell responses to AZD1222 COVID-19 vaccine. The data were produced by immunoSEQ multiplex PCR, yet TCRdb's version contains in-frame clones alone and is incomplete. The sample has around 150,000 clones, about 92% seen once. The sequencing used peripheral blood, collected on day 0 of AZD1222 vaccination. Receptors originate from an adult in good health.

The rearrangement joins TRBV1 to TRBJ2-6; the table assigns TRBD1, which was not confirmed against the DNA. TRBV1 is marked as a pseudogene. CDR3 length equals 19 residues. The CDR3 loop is CTSSRLLDRAWSGANVLTF. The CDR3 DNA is TGCACCAGCAGCCGACTCCTGGACAGGGCCTGGTCTGGGGCCAACGTCCTGACTTTC.

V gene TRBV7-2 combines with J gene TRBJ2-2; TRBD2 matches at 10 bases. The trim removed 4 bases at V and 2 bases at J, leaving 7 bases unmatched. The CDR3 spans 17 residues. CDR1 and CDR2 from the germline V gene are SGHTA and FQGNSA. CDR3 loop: CASSSYRTSGNTGELFF. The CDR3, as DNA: TGTGCCAGCAGCTCCTACAGGACTAGCGGTAACACCGGGGAGCTGTTTTTT.

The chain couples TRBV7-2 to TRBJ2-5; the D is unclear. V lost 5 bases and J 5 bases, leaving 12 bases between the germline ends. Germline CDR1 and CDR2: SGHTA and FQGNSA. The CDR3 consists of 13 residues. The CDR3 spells CASSPVGGETQYF. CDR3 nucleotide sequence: TGTGCCAGCAGCCCAGTGGGTGGGGAGACCCAGTACTTC. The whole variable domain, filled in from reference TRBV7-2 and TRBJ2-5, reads GAGVSQSPSNKVTEKGKDVELRCDPISGHTALYWYRQSLGQGLEFLIYFQGNSAPDKSGLPSDRFSAERTGGSVSTLTIQRTQQEDSAVYLCASSPVGGETQYFGPGTRLLVL.

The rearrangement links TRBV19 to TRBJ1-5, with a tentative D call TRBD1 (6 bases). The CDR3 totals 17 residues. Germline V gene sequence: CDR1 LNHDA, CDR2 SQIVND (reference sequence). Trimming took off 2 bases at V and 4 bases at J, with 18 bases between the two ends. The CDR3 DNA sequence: TGTGCCAGTAGTATACCCCGGGACACTAAGGGGAATCAGCCCCAGCATTTT. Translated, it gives CASSIPRDTKGNQPQHF.

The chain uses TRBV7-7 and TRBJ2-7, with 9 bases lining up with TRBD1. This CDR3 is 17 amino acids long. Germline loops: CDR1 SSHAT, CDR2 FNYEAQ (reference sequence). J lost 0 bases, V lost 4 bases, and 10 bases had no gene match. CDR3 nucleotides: TGTGCCAGCAGCTCTGGCCGGGACAGGGCTGACTCCTACGAGCAGTACTTC. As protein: CASSSGRDRADSYEQYF.

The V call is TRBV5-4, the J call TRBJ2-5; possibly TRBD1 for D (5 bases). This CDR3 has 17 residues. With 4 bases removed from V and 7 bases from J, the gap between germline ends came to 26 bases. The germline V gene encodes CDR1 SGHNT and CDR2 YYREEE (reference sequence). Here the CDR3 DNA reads TGTGCCAGCAGCCAACCTCGCTCCACAGGCAAGCCTGGGACCCAGTACTTC. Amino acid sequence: CASSQPRSTGKPGTQYF.

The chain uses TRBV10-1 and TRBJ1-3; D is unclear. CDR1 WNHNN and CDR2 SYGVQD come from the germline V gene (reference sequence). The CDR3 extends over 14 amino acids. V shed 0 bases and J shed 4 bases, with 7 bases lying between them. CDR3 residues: CASSESGVGNTIYF. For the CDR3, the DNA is TGCGCCAGCAGTGAGTCCGGGGTAGGAAACACCATATATTTT.

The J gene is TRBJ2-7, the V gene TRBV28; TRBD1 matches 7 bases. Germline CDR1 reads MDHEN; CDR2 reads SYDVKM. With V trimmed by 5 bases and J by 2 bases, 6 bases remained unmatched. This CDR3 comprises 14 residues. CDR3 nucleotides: TGTGCCAGCAGTCCCCCGGGACAGACCTACGAGCAGTACTTC. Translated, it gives CASSPPGQTYEQYF.

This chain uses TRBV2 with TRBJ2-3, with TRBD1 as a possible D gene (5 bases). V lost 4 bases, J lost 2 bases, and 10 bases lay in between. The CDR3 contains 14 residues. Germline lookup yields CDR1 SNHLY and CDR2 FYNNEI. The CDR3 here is CASSVQGNTDTQYF. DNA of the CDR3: TGTGCCAGCAGTGTCCAGGGTAACACAGATACGCAGTATTTT.

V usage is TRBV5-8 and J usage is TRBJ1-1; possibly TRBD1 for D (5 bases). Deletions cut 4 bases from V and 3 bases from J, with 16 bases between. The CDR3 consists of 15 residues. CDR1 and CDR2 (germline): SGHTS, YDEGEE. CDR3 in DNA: TGTGCCAGCAGCCCCGGATTGTGGGGGTACACTGAAGCTTTCTTT. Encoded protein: CASSPGLWGYTEAFF.

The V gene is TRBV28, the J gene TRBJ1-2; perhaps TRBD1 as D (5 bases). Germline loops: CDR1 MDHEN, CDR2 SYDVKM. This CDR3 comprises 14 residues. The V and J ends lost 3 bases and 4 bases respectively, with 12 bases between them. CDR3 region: CASSLRDWGYGYTF. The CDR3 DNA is TGTGCCAGCAGTTTGAGGGACTGGGGCTATGGCTACACCTTC.

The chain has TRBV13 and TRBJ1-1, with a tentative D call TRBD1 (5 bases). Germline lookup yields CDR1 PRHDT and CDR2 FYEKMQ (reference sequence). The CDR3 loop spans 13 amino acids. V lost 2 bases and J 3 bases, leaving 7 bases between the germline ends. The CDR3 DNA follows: TGTGCCAGCAGCTTATTGGGGGACACTGAAGCTTTCTTT. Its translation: CASSLLGDTEAFF.

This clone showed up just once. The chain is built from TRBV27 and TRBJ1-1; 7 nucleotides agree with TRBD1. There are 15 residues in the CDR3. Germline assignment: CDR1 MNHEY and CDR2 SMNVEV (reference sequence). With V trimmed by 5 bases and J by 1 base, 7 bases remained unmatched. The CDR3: CASSLYRDRNTEAFF. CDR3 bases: TGTGCCAGCAGTCTGTACCGGGACAGGAACACTGAAGCTTTCTTT.

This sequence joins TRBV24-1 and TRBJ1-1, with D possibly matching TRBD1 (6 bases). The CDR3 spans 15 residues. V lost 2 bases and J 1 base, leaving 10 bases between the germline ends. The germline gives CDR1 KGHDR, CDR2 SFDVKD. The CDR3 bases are TGTGCCACCAGTGATTCGACAGGTGGGAACACTGAAGCTTTCTTT. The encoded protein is CATSDSTGGNTEAFF.

DNA of the CDR3: TGTGCCAGCAGCTTAGTGGTCTTCGGGCAGCCCCGACCTACGCAGTATTTT. It specifies CASSLVVFGQPRPTQYF. The gene calls are TRBV7-9 and TRBJ2-3; D uncertain. The CDR3 has 17 amino acids. Looked up from germline, CDR1 is SEHNR and CDR2 is FQNEAQ (reference sequence). Trimming took 1 base from V and 8 from J, leaving 22 bases between them.

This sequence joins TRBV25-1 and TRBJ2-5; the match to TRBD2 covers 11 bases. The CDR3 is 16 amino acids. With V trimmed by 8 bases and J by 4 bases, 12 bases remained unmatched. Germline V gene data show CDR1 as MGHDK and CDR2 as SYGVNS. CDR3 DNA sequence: TGTGCCAGCGGGGAAGGGAGACTAGCGGGGTCAGAGACCCAGTACTTC. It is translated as CASGEGRLAGSETQYF.

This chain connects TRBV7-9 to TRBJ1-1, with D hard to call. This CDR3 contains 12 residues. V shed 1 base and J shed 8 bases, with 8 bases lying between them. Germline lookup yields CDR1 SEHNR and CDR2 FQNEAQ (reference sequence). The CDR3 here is CASSLEIIEAFF. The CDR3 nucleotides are TGTGCCAGCAGCTTAGAGATTATAGAAGCTTTCTTT.